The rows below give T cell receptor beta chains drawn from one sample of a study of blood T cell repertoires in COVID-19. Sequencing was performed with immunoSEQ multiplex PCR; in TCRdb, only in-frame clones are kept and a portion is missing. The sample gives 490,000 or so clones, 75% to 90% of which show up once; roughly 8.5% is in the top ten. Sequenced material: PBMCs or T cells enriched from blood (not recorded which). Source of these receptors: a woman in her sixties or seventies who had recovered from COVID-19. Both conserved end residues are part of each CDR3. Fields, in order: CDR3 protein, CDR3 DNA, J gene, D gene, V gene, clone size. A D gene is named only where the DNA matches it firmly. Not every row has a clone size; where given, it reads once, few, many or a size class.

CDR3aa: CASSNLGGSVTDTQYF; CDR3nt: TGCGCCAGCAGCAATCTGGGGGGGTCCGTCACAGATACGCAGTATTTT; j_gene: TRBJ2-3; d_gene: TRBD2; v_gene: TRBV5-1; abundance: .
CDR3aa: CASSFLGRSEQYF; CDR3nt: TGTGCCAGCAGCTTTTTGGGGAGGAGTGAGCAGTACTTC; j_gene: TRBJ2-7; d_gene: .; v_gene: TRBV5-6; abundance: .
CDR3aa: CASSPWGRGSDTGELFF; CDR3nt: TGTGCCAGCAGCCCTTGGGGCAGGGGTAGTGACACCGGGGAGCTGTTTTTT; j_gene: TRBJ2-2; d_gene: .; v_gene: TRBV11-2; abundance: .
CDR3aa: CASRTGTGGRTEAFF; CDR3nt: TGTGCCAGCAGGACCGGGACAGGGGGCAGGACTGAAGCTTTCTTT; j_gene: TRBJ1-1; d_gene: TRBD1; v_gene: TRBV6-5; abundance: .
CDR3aa: CAWSVGERLSGNTIYF; CDR3nt: TGTGCCTGGAGTGTAGGGGAAAGGCTCTCTGGAAACACCATATATTTT; j_gene: TRBJ1-3; d_gene: .; v_gene: TRBV30; abundance: few
CDR3aa: CASSYAGGRTGELFF; CDR3nt: TGTGCCAGCAGTTACGCGGGGGGAAGAACCGGGGAGCTGTTTTTT; j_gene: TRBJ2-2; d_gene: TRBD2; v_gene: TRBV6-5; abundance: .
CDR3aa: CASSDSRGYTF; CDR3nt: TGTGCCAGCAGCGACTCCCGGGGCTACACCTTC; j_gene: TRBJ1-2; d_gene: .; v_gene: TRBV2; abundance: .
CDR3aa: CASRQGNTDTQYF; CDR3nt: TGTGCCAGCAGACAGGGAAACACAGATACGCAGTATTTT; j_gene: TRBJ2-3; d_gene: .; v_gene: TRBV6-6; abundance: .
CDR3aa: CASSPSGVASSGANVLTF; CDR3nt: TGTGCCAGCAGTCCCTCAGGGGTCGCCTCCTCTGGGGCCAACGTCCTGACTTTC; j_gene: TRBJ2-6; d_gene: .; v_gene: TRBV27; abundance: .
CDR3aa: CATRLGGELFF; CDR3nt: TGCGCCACCCGACTAGGCGGGGAGCTGTTTTTT; j_gene: TRBJ2-2; d_gene: .; v_gene: TRBV10-2; abundance: .
CDR3aa: CASGLQQGRGTEAFF; CDR3nt: TGTGCTAGTGGTTTGCAACAGGGTCGGGGAACTGAAGCTTTCTTT; j_gene: TRBJ1-1; d_gene: .; v_gene: TRBV12-5; abundance: .
CDR3aa: CSVADLATGDANGYTF; CDR3nt: TGCAGCGTTGCGGACCTCGCGACAGGGGATGCCAATGGCTACACCTTC; j_gene: TRBJ1-2; d_gene: TRBD1; v_gene: TRBV29-1; abundance: .
CDR3aa: CASSLESYGYTF; CDR3nt: TGTGCCAGCAGCTTAGAGAGCTATGGCTACACCTTC; j_gene: TRBJ1-2; d_gene: .; v_gene: TRBV11-2; abundance: once
CDR3aa: CASSSRRQLNYGYTF; CDR3nt: TGTGCCAGCAGCTCGCGAAGACAGCTTAACTATGGCTACACCTTC; j_gene: TRBJ1-2; d_gene: .; v_gene: TRBV7-9; abundance: .
CDR3aa: CASSYMNTEAFF; CDR3nt: TGTGCCAGCAGTTATATGAACACTGAAGCTTTCTTT; j_gene: TRBJ1-1; d_gene: .; v_gene: TRBV3-1/TRBV3-2; abundance: .
CDR3aa: CASSLAGGTDTQYF; CDR3nt: TGTGCCAGCAGCTTGGCGGGAGGCACAGATACGCAGTATTTT; j_gene: TRBJ2-3; d_gene: TRBD2; v_gene: TRBV7-2; abundance: .
CDR3aa: CASSGLKGENTGELFF; CDR3nt: TGTGCCAGCAGTGGGCTAAAGGGGGAGAACACCGGGGAGCTGTTTTTT; j_gene: TRBJ2-2; d_gene: .; v_gene: TRBV2; abundance: .
CDR3aa: CASSVMGQGDEKLFF; CDR3nt: TGTGCCAGCAGCGTGATGGGACAGGGCGATGAAAAACTGTTTTTT; j_gene: TRBJ1-4; d_gene: TRBD1; v_gene: TRBV9; abundance: .
CDR3aa: CASSSDTSYGYTF; CDR3nt: TGTGCCAGCAGCTCGGACACCAGCTATGGCTACACCTTC; j_gene: TRBJ1-2; d_gene: .; v_gene: TRBV5-4; abundance: .
CDR3aa: CASSVAGGRDTQYF; CDR3nt: TGTGCCAGCAGTGTAGCGGGGGGCCGTGATACGCAGTATTTT; j_gene: TRBJ2-3; d_gene: TRBD2; v_gene: TRBV6-4; abundance: once
CDR3aa: CASSLTDYEQYF; CDR3nt: TGTGCCAGCAGCTTGACAGACTACGAGCAGTACTTC; j_gene: TRBJ2-7; d_gene: .; v_gene: TRBV11-2; abundance: .
CDR3aa: CASSRRGNTEAFF; CDR3nt: TGTGCCAGCAGCAGGAGGGGGAACACTGAAGCTTTCTTT; j_gene: TRBJ1-1; d_gene: .; v_gene: TRBV6-2/TRBV6-3; abundance: few
CDR3aa: CASSPGQGDIQYF; CDR3nt: TGTGCCAGCTCACCGGGACAGGGGGACATTCAGTACTTC; j_gene: TRBJ2-4; d_gene: TRBD1; v_gene: TRBV18; abundance: .
CDR3aa: CASSFEGQGKLFF; CDR3nt: TGTGCCAGCAGCTTTGAGGGACAGGGAAAACTGTTTTTT; j_gene: TRBJ1-4; d_gene: TRBD1; v_gene: TRBV7-9; abundance: few
CDR3aa: CASSQVVYSADTQYF; CDR3nt: TGTGCCAGCAGCCAAGTAGTATATTCCGCAGATACGCAGTATTTT; j_gene: TRBJ2-3; d_gene: .; v_gene: TRBV3-1/TRBV3-2; abundance: .
CDR3aa: CASGSPSRGHTRQFF; CDR3nt: TGTGCTAGTGGTTCCCCCAGCAGGGGGCATACCCGGCAGTTCTTC; j_gene: TRBJ2-1; d_gene: TRBD1; v_gene: TRBV12-5; abundance: once
CDR3aa: CASSSKQGVPSTDTQYF; CDR3nt: TGTGCCAGCAGCTCCAAACAGGGGGTGCCTAGCACAGATACGCAGTATTTT; j_gene: TRBJ2-3; d_gene: TRBD1; v_gene: TRBV5-4; abundance: .
CDR3aa: CASSLERDRVLEKLFF; CDR3nt: TGTGCCAGCTCACTCGAACGGGACAGGGTTTTAGAAAAACTGTTTTTT; j_gene: TRBJ1-4; d_gene: TRBD1; v_gene: TRBV18; abundance: .
CDR3aa: CATSDHSGGEERTDTQYF; CDR3nt: TGTGCCACCAGTGATCATAGCGGGGGGGAGGAACGCACAGATACGCAGTATTTT; j_gene: TRBJ2-3; d_gene: TRBD2; v_gene: TRBV24-1; abundance: .
CDR3aa: CAWSVLGQGYEQYF; CDR3nt: TGTGCCTGGAGTGTACTTGGACAGGGGTACGAGCAGTACTTC; j_gene: TRBJ2-7; d_gene: TRBD1; v_gene: TRBV30; abundance: .
CDR3aa: CASSLVAPQETQYF; CDR3nt: TGTGCCAGCAGCTTAGTGGCCCCCCAAGAGACCCAGTACTTC; j_gene: TRBJ2-5; d_gene: .; v_gene: TRBV7-6; abundance: once
CDR3aa: CASRFWGRQVSPLHF; CDR3nt: TGTGCCAGCAGGTTTTGGGGGCGTCAGGTGTCACCCCTCCACTTT; j_gene: TRBJ1-6; d_gene: .; v_gene: TRBV6-5; abundance: .
CDR3aa: CASSFSLPDGNTIYF; CDR3nt: TGTGCCAGCAGTTTTAGCCTTCCCGACGGGAACACCATATATTTT; j_gene: TRBJ1-3; d_gene: .; v_gene: TRBV27; abundance: .
CDR3aa: CASSLSQTGDYGYTF; CDR3nt: TGTGCCAGTAGTCTAAGCCAGACAGGCGACTATGGCTACACCTTC; j_gene: TRBJ1-2; d_gene: .; v_gene: TRBV19; abundance: .
CDR3aa: CASSWTSGETQYF; CDR3nt: TGTGCCAGCAGTTGGACTAGCGGGGAGACCCAGTACTTC; j_gene: TRBJ2-5; d_gene: TRBD2; v_gene: TRBV2; abundance: .
CDR3aa: CASSPPAGVGYTF; CDR3nt: TGTGCCAGCAGCCCCCCGGCCGGGGTCGGCTACACCTTC; j_gene: TRBJ1-2; d_gene: .; v_gene: TRBV3-1/TRBV3-2; abundance: .
CDR3aa: CASSVGRGQLTEAFF; CDR3nt: TGTGCCAGCAGCGTCGGGAGGGGACAGTTGACTGAAGCTTTCTTT; j_gene: TRBJ1-1; d_gene: TRBD1; v_gene: TRBV2; abundance: once
CDR3aa: CASSFDRGNQPQHF; CDR3nt: TGCGCCAGCAGCTTCGACAGGGGCAATCAGCCCCAGCATTTT; j_gene: TRBJ1-5; d_gene: TRBD1; v_gene: TRBV5-1; abundance: .
CDR3aa: CASSLVGTESTGELFF; CDR3nt: TGCGCCAGCAGCTTGGTGGGGACAGAGTCGACCGGGGAGCTGTTTTTT; j_gene: TRBJ2-2; d_gene: TRBD1; v_gene: TRBV5-1; abundance: few
CDR3aa: CASTGQGPYQPQHF; CDR3nt: TGTGCCAGCACCGGACAGGGGCCTTATCAGCCCCAGCATTTT; j_gene: TRBJ1-5; d_gene: TRBD1; v_gene: TRBV2; abundance: .
CDR3aa: CASSLSRREVSYGYTF; CDR3nt: TGTGCCAGCAGTCTCTCGCGTCGGGAAGTAAGCTATGGCTACACCTTC; j_gene: TRBJ1-2; d_gene: .; v_gene: TRBV2; abundance: .
CDR3aa: CASSQERLQPNTEAFF; CDR3nt: TGTGCCAGCAGCCAAGAGCGACTACAGCCGAACACTGAAGCTTTCTTT; j_gene: TRBJ1-1; d_gene: .; v_gene: TRBV3-1/TRBV3-2; abundance: .
CDR3aa: CASSLTYRTDTQYF; CDR3nt: TGTGCCAGCAGCTTAACCTATCGCACAGATACGCAGTATTTT; j_gene: TRBJ2-3; d_gene: .; v_gene: TRBV11-2; abundance: .
CDR3aa: CATSSLNTEAFF; CDR3nt: TGTGCCACGTCTTCCTTGAACACTGAAGCTTTCTTT; j_gene: TRBJ1-1; d_gene: .; v_gene: TRBV28; abundance: .
CDR3aa: CASSSYRYTEAFF; CDR3nt: TGTGCCAGCAGCTCTTACAGGTACACTGAAGCTTTCTTT; j_gene: TRBJ1-1; d_gene: .; v_gene: TRBV11-2; abundance: .